Following are 19 T cell receptor beta chains from one sample sequenced in a study of cytomegalovirus exposure and HLA in healthy donors (dated by TCRdb to 2017 to 2019). The protocol used for the library was the immunoSEQ multiplex PCR assay. A mixture of 60 forward primers for TCR Vbeta segments and 13 reverse primers for TCR Jbeta segments was used in the multiplex PCR. This immuneACCESS table, as held by TCRdb, lists in-frame sequences with V and J called but not all clones. Of the missing ones, under half trace to an unresolved V gene in checked studies; the others have no known cause. The sample table contains approximately 140,000 clones; only one count was recorded for 81% of them. The top ten clones comprise under 6% of the sample. The material sequenced was PBMCs. The receptor source for this set is a woman between 40 and 50 years old in good health and CMV-seropositive.

In its sample, this clone was seen a few times. The chain is built from TRBV10-3 and TRBJ1-1; 7 nucleotides match TRBD1. V dropped 8 bases and J dropped 5; count of bases not matched to a gene: 11. Looked up from germline, CDR1 is ENHRY and CDR2 is SYGVKD. The CDR3 sequence is 14 residues long. The CDR3 protein is CAISPGTTGTEAFF. The CDR3 nucleotides are TGTGCCATCTCACCCGGGACGACAGGGACTGAAGCTTTCTTT.

The V gene is TRBV7-8, the J gene TRBJ2-7; a weak D match, TRBD1 (6 bases). From germline, CDR1 is SGHVS and CDR2 FQNEAQ. The CDR3 is made up of 17 amino acids. V dropped 5 bases and J dropped 4 bases, with 24 bases sitting between them. This CDR3 is CASSPDPLGTSLYEQYF. CDR3 bases: TGTGCCAGCAGCCCCGATCCGCTCGGGACATCTCTTTACGAGCAGTACTTC.

The chain uses TRBV5-1 and TRBJ2-1, with 10 bases identical to TRBD2. This CDR3 has 21 amino acids. From germline, CDR1 is SGHRS and CDR2 YFSETQ. The J segment lost 1 base and the V segment lost 1 base, leaving 17 bases of the junction unmatched. The CDR3 reads CASSLSPVVVAGGLSYNEQFF. CDR3 nucleotide sequence: TGCGCCAGCAGCTTGTCCCCGGTAGTGGTAGCGGGGGGCCTATCCTACAATGAGCAGTTCTTC. Complete variable domain (other parts from reference TRBV5-1 and TRBJ2-1): KAGVTQTPRYLIKTRGQQVTLSCSPISGHRSVSWYQQTPGQGLQFLFEYFSETQRNKGNFPGRFSGRQFSNSRSEMNVSTLELGDSALYLCASSLSPVVVAGGLSYNEQFFGPGTRLTVL.

The chain combines TRBV2 with TRBJ1-1, with 8 bases that match TRBD1. V gave up 9 bases and J gave up 1 base; unmatched junction bases: 10. This CDR3 is 15 amino acids long. Germline-derived CDR1 and CDR2 are SNHLY and FYNNEI. The CDR3 region is CARATAGTGNTEAFF. The CDR3 DNA is TGTGCCAGGGCAACGGCCGGGACAGGGAACACTGAAGCTTTCTTT.

The CDR3 nucleotides are TGTGCCAGCAGCTTATCGGAGGGGACCTACAATGAGCAGTTCTTC. This translates into CASSLSEGTYNEQFF. This chain connects TRBV7-6 to TRBJ2-1, with a weak D call TRBD2 (6 bases). The CDR3 totals 15 residues. Trimming stripped 2 bases from V and 2 bases from J, with 10 bases between. Germline-derived CDR1 and CDR2 are SGHVS and FNYEAQ.

The chain carries TRBV6-6 and TRBJ2-1; 7 nucleotides align to TRBD1. Trimming cost V 6 bases and J 1 base; bases outside gene matches: 9. The CDR3 loop spans 16 amino acids. Germline V gives CDR1 MNHNY, CDR2 SVGAGI (reference sequence). Here the CDR3 DNA reads TGTGCCAGCAGAACGTACAGGGGAACGTCCTACAATGAGCAGTTCTTC. This encodes CASRTYRGTSYNEQFF.

The genes are TRBV5-8 and TRBJ2-5, with D perhaps TRBD1 (7 bases). Looked up from germline, CDR1 is SGHTS and CDR2 is YDEGEE. V was trimmed by 2 bases and J by 5 bases, leaving 13 bases between them. This CDR3 contains 14 residues. Here the CDR3 DNA reads TGTGCCAGCAGCTTCGGAGGGGGCGGGGAGACCCAGTACTTC. Protein: CASSFGGGGETQYF. The full variable domain, completed using reference TRBV5-8 and TRBJ2-5, is EAGVTQSPTHLIKTRGQQATLRCSPISGHTSVYWYQQALGLGLQFLLWYDEGEERNRGNFPPRFSGRQFPNYSSELNVNALELEDSALYLCASSFGGGGETQYFGPGTRLLVL.

The chain combines TRBV9 with TRBJ1-4, with D maybe TRBD1 (6 bases). CDR1 and CDR2 from the germline V gene are SGDLS and YYNGEE. V was shortened by 3 bases and J by 7 bases, with 10 bases between the two germline ends. The CDR3 consists of 13 residues. CDR3 DNA: TGTGCCAGCAGCGAACAGGGAGTTGAAAAACTGTTTTTT. It codes for CASSEQGVEKLFF.

The V call is TRBV7-3, the J call TRBJ2-7, with a tentative D call TRBD2 (6 bases). The CDR3 has 12 amino acids. Germline CDR1 SGHTA, CDR2 FQGTGA. Trimming cost V 2 bases and J 6 bases, with 8 bases left between them. CDR3 DNA sequence: TGTGCCAGCAGCTTATGGGGAGGCGAGCAGTACTTC. Protein product: CASSLWGGEQYF.

The rearrangement links TRBV5-4 to TRBJ2-7; 7 bases are a match to TRBD1. This CDR3 is 16 amino acids long. The germline CDR1 and CDR2 sequences are SGHNT and YYREEE (reference sequence). V gave up 2 bases and J gave up 2 bases; unmatched junction bases: 10. The CDR3 here is CASSFVGRGTPYEQYF. DNA for the CDR3: TGTGCCAGCAGCTTCGTAGGCAGGGGGACCCCCTACGAGCAGTACTTC.

This sequence joins TRBV6-6 and TRBJ2-7; D is possibly TRBD1 (6 bases). V lost 5 bases, J lost 6 bases, and 14 bases lay in between. The CDR3 has 13 residues. CDR1 is MNHNY, CDR2 SVGAGI, per germline (reference sequence). As DNA, the CDR3 is TGTGCCAGCAGTCCGCCAGGGGTTCGCGAGCAGTACTTC. This sequence encodes CASSPPGVREQYF.

This chain connects TRBV7-9 to TRBJ2-7, with D possibly matching TRBD1 (5 bases). Germline CDR1 SEHNR, CDR2 FQNEAQ (reference sequence). This CDR3 is built from 12 residues. The ends were cut back, 7 bases at V and 6 bases at J, with 13 bases in the middle. The CDR3, as DNA: TGTGCCAGCAAGCCAGGGCCAGGCGAGCAGTACTTC. It translates to CASKPGPGEQYF.

The CDR3 DNA sequence: TGTGCCAGCAGAGAGCGGGGGGCTCGGGAGACCCAGTACTTC. Translation: CASRERGARETQYF. The genes are TRBV7-9 and TRBJ2-5; 9 nucleotides align to TRBD2. Germline assignment: CDR1 SEHNR and CDR2 FQNEAQ (reference sequence). After removal of 6 bases from V and 5 bases from J, the junction contained 7 bases not matched to a gene. This CDR3 has 14 residues.

The chain carries TRBV5-1 and TRBJ2-3, with TRBD1 matching over 11 bases. Trimming at V came to 5 bases and at J to 5 bases, leaving 10 bases not matched to a gene. Per germline, CDR1 SGHRS and CDR2 YFSETQ. The CDR3 runs to 16 residues. Here the CDR3 reads CASSHARDRGLDTQYF. The CDR3 DNA reads as TGCGCCAGCAGTCATGCCCGGGACAGGGGGTTAGATACGCAGTATTTT.

This clone was recorded only once. The chain employs TRBV7-9 and TRBJ1-4; D might be TRBD1 (6 bases). The germline V gene encodes CDR1 SEHNR and CDR2 FQNEAQ (reference sequence). Trimming took 5 bases from V and 7 from J, leaving 17 bases between them. The CDR3 covers 15 residues. CDR3 loop: CASSTYREKSEKLFF. The CDR3 DNA reads as TGTGCCAGCAGCACCTACAGGGAAAAGAGTGAAAAACTGTTTTTT.

The chain couples TRBV7-9 to TRBJ1-5, with 7 positions matching TRBD1. The CDR3 totals 12 residues. The trim removed 5 bases at V and 12 bases at J, leaving 7 bases unmatched. In germline, CDR1 is SEHNR, CDR2 FQNEAQ (reference sequence). In nucleotides, the CDR3 is TGTGCCAGCAGCACAGAGACAGGGAGCCAGCATTTT. Its protein is CASSTETGSQHF.

This sequence joins TRBV6-1 and TRBJ1-1; D is undetermined. The CDR3 loop spans 13 amino acids. V lost 4 bases and J lost 1, with 7 bases in between. The germline V gene has CDR1 MNHNS and CDR2 SASEGT. CDR3 bases: TGTGCCAGCAGTGTTTCAGAGAACACTGAAGCTTTCTTT. Translating it yields CASSVSENTEAFF.

Regarding this clone: One junction end disagrees with the germline gene, perhaps due to a read error. CDR3 loop: CASSSDRGQETQYF. CDR3 DNA sequence: TGTGCTAGCAGCTCAGACAGGGGTCAAGAGACCCAGTACTTC. The V gene is TRBV7-7, the J gene TRBJ2-5; 8 nucleotides agree with TRBD1. This CDR3 spans 14 amino acids. Germline CDR1 SSHAT, CDR2 FNYEAQ (reference sequence).

The chain recombines TRBV2 with TRBJ2-7, with 12 bases identical to TRBD2. The V gene end was trimmed by 3 bases and the J gene end by 4 bases; junction bases not matched to a gene: 7. The length of the CDR3 is 16 residues. The germline gives CDR1 SNHLY, CDR2 FYNNEI. The CDR3 region has the DNA TGTGCCAGCAGTGACCAACTAGCGGGGGGAACGTACGAGCAGTACTTC. This sequence encodes CASSDQLAGGTYEQYF. The variable domain in full, with the rest retrieved from reference TRBV2 and TRBJ2-7, is EPEVTQTPSHQVTQMGQEVILRCVPISNHLYFYWYRQILGQKVEFLVSFYNNEISEKSEIFDDQFSVERPDGSNFTLKIRSTKLEDSAMYFCASSDQLAGGTYEQYFGPGTRLTVT.